These 10 T cell receptor beta chains were all obtained from the same sample, sequenced in a study of cytomegalovirus exposure and HLA in healthy donors. The PCR used 60 Vbeta and 13 Jbeta primers. Sequenced by immunoSEQ multiplex PCR; TCRdb stores in-frame clones only, minus some. The table has about 130,000 clones, 65% to 85% seen once; the top ten hold 3% to 4%. Sequencing was carried out using PBMCs. The receptors originated from a man in his late teens or twenties in good health and CMV-seropositive.

This clone was counted between two and nine times. V gene TRBV6-1 combines with J gene TRBJ1-1, with D unresolved. This CDR3 region has 16 residues. Trimming took 1 base from V and 4 from J, leaving 16 bases between them. Germline V lookup: CDR1 MNHNS, CDR2 SASEGT. CDR3: CASSEVLYNTGTEAFF. DNA for the CDR3: TGTGCCAGCAGTGAAGTCTTATACAATACGGGCACTGAAGCTTTCTTT.

V is TRBV5-8 and J is TRBJ2-3, with 10 nucleotides matching TRBD1. Germline CDR1 and CDR2: SGHTS and YDEGEE. Trimming cost V 4 bases and J 2 bases; bases outside gene matches: 10. The CDR3 spans 17 residues. CDR3 in amino acids: CASSEGQGRGVTDTQYF. The CDR3 DNA sequence: TGTGCCAGCAGCGAGGGACAGGGGCGAGGGGTCACAGATACGCAGTATTTT.

J is TRBJ1-4 and V is TRBV4-3, with D maybe TRBD1 (5 bases). The V end was cut by 4 bases, the J end by 8 bases, with 23 bases between. CDR1 LGHNA and CDR2 YSLEER come from the germline V gene. The CDR3 runs to 17 residues. This CDR3 reads CASSRSGTGGSEEKLFF. CDR3 sequence (DNA): TGCGCCAGCAGCCGAAGCGGAACTGGGGGGTCGGAGGAAAAACTGTTTTTT.

The chain uses TRBV7-2 and TRBJ1-2; a possible D gene is TRBD1 (5 bases). Trimming removed 3 bases from V and 4 bases from J, with 12 bases in between. Germline V gene data show CDR1 as SGHTA and CDR2 as FQGNSA. The CDR3 extends over 14 amino acids. The CDR3 here is CASSFNQGSYGYTF. CDR3 in DNA: TGTGCCAGCAGCTTCAACCAGGGATCCTATGGCTACACCTTC.

This chain connects TRBV12-5 to TRBJ1-3; D is perhaps TRBD1 (5 bases). With 2 bases removed from V and 0 bases from J, the gap between germline ends came to 23 bases. The CDR3 consists of 20 residues. Germline-derived CDR1 and CDR2 are LGHNT and FRNRAP. The CDR3 nucleotides read TGTGCTAGTGGTTTGATCTTTTTGGGCAGGACACTAAGCTCTGGAAACACCATATATTTT. This sequence encodes CASGLIFLGRTLSSGNTIYF.

The chain joins TRBV2 to TRBJ1-1, with D unclear. CDR1 is SNHLY and CDR2 is FYNNEI in the germline V gene. The CDR3 length is 14 residues. With 3 bases removed from V and 4 bases from J, the gap between germline ends came to 12 bases. CDR3 in amino acids: CASSEETRSTEAFF. The DNA of the CDR3 is TGTGCCAGCAGTGAGGAAACAAGGAGCACTGAAGCTTTCTTT.

The chain carries TRBV11-2 and TRBJ1-2, with TRBD1 matching over 7 bases. With 3 bases clipped from V and 4 bases from J, the junction kept 8 bases outside the gene matches. CDR1 and CDR2 (germline): SGHAT, FQNNGV. CDR3 length equals 15 residues. The CDR3 spells CASSLDRTVLYGYTF. In DNA form, the CDR3 reads TGTGCCAGCAGCTTGGACAGGACCGTCCTCTATGGCTACACCTTC.

The chain combines TRBV7-9 with TRBJ2-7; no definite D call. The ends were cut back, 1 base at V and 6 bases at J, with 10 bases in the middle. CDR3 length: 13 amino acids. Germline values: CDR1 SEHNR, CDR2 FQNEAQ (reference sequence). The chain's CDR3 is CASSLDRSPEQYF. The CDR3 nucleotides are TGTGCCAGCAGCTTAGACCGGTCGCCCGAGCAGTACTTC.

V usage is TRBV25-1 and J usage is TRBJ1-2; D unresolved. V was clipped by 2 bases and J by 3 bases, with 19 bases between them. Germline CDR1 MGHDK, CDR2 SYGVNS. The CDR3 contains 17 residues. CDR3 sequence: CASSEPEEACCDYGYTF. CDR3 DNA: TGTGCCAGCAGTGAACCCGAAGAGGCCTGTTGTGACTATGGCTACACCTTC.

The V gene is TRBV4-3, the J gene TRBJ1-1; 7 bases are a match to TRBD1. The germline CDR1 and CDR2 sequences are LGHNA and YSLEER. This CDR3 region has 15 residues. Trimming cost V 0 bases and J 3 bases; bases outside gene matches: 4. This CDR3 is CASSQDDRAYTEAFF. As DNA, the CDR3 is TGCGCCAGCAGCCAAGATGACAGGGCTTACACTGAAGCTTTCTTT.